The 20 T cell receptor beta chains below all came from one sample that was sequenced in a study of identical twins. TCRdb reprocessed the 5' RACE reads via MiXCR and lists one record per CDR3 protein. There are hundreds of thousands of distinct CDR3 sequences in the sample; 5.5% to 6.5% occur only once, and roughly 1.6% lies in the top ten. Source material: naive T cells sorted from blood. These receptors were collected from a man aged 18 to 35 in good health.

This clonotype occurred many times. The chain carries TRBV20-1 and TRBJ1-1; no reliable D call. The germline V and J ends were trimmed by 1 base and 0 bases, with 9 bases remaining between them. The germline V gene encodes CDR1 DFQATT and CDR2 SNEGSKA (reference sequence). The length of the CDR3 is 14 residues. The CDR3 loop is CSARAAGLNTEAFF. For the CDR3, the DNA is TGCAGTGCTAGAGCAGCAGGCCTGAACACTGAAGCTTTCTTT.

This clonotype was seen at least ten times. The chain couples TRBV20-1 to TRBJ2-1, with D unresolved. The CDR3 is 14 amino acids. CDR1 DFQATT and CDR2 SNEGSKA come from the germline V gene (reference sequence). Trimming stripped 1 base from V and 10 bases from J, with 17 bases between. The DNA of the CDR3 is TGCAGTGCTAGAGTTTTTGCTACTCCGCAGGAGCAGTTCTTC. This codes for CSARVFATPQEQFF.

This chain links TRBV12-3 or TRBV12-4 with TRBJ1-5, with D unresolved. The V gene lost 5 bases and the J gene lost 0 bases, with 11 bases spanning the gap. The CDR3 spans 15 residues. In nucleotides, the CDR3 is TGTGCCAGCAGTCCCTCAGGCAATAGCAATCAGCCCCAGCATTTT. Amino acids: CASSPSGNSNQPQHF.

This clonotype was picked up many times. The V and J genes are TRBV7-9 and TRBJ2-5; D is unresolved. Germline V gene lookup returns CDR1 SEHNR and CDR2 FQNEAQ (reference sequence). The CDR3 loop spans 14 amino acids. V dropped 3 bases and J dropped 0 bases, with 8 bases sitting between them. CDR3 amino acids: CASSFLGHQETQYF. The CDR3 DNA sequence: TGTGCCAGCAGCTTTTTGGGCCACCAAGAGACCCAGTACTTC.

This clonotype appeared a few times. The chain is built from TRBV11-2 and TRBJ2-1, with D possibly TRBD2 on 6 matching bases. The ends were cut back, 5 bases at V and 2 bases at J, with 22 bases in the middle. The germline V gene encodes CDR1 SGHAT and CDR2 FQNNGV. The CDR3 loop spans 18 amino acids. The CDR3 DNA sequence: TGTGCCAGCAGCCGCCCCAACCGAACTAGCCCCACCTACAATGAGCAGTTCTTC. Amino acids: CASSRPNRTSPTYNEQFF.

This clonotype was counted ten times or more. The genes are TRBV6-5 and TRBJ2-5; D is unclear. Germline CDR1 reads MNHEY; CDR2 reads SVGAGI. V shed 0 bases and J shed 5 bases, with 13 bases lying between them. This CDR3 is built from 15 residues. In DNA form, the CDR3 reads TGTGCCAGCAGTTACTCTAAGTGGGGTTCCGAGACCCAGTACTTC. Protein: CASSYSKWGSETQYF.

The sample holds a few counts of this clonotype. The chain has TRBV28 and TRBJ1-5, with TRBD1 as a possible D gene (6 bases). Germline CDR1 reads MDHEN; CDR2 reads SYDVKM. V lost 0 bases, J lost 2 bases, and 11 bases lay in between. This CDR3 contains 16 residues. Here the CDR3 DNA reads TGTGCCAGCAGTTTATGGGTCGGGGGCGGCAATCAGCCCCAGCATTTT. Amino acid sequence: CASSLWVGGGNQPQHF.

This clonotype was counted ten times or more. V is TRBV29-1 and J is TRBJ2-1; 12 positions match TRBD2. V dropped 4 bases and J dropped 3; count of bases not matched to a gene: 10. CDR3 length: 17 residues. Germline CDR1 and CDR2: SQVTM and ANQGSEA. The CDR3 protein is CSVGGSSGRAFYNEQFF. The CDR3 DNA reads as TGCAGCGTTGGGGGCTCTAGCGGGAGGGCCTTCTACAATGAGCAGTTCTTC.

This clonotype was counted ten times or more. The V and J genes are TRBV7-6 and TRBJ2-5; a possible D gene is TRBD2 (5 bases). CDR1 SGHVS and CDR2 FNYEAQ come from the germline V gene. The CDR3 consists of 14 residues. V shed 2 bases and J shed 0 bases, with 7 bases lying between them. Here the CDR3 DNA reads TGTGCCAGCAGCTTACCGGGGTACCAAGAGACCCAGTACTTC. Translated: CASSLPGYQETQYF.

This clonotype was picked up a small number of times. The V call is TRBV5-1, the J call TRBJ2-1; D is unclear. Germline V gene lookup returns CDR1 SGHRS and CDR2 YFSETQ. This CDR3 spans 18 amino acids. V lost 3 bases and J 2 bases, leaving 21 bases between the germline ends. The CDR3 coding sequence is TGCGCCAGCAGCTACCGGATAGCAGCAAAGGCCCCCTACAATGAGCAGTTCTTC. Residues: CASSYRIAAKAPYNEQFF.

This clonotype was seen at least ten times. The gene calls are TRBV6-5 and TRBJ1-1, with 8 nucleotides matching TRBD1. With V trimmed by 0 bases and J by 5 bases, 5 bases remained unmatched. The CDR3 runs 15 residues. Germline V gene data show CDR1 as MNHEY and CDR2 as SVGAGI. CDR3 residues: CASSYSGTGKTEAFF. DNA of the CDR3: TGTGCCAGCAGTTACTCTGGGACAGGAAAAACTGAAGCTTTCTTT.

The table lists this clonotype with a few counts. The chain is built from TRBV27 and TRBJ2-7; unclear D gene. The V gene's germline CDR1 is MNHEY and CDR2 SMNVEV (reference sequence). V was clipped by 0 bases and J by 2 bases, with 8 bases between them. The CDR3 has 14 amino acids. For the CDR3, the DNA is TGTGCCAGCAGTTTATCGCCAGGACCCTACGAGCAGTACTTC. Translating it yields CASSLSPGPYEQYF.

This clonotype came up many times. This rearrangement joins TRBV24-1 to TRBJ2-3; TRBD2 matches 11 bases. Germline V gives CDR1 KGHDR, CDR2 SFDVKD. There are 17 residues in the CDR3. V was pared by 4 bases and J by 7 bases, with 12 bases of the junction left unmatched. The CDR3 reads CATSDPGRLAGFNTQYF. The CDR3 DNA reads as TGTGCCACCAGTGACCCTGGACGACTAGCGGGATTCAATACGCAGTATTTT.

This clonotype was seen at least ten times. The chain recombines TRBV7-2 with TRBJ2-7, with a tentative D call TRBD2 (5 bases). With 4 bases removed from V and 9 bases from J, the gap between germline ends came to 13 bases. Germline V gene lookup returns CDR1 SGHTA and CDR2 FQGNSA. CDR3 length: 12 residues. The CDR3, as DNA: TGTGCCAGCAGCTCCGGCGGGTATAGGCAGTACTTC. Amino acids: CASSSGGYRQYF.

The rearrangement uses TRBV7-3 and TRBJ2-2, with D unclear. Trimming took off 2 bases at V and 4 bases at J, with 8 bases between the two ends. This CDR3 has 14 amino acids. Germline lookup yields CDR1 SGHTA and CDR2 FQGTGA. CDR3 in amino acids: CASSLQERTGELFF. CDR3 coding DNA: TGTGCCAGCAGCTTACAAGAGCGCACCGGGGAGCTGTTTTTT.

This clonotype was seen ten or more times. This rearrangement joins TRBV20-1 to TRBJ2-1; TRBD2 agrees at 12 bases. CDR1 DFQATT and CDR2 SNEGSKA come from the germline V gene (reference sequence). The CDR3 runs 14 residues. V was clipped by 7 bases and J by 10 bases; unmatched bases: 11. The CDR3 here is CSGLAGGRRREQFF. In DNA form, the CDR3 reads TGCAGTGGCCTAGCGGGAGGGCGAAGGCGGGAGCAGTTCTTC.

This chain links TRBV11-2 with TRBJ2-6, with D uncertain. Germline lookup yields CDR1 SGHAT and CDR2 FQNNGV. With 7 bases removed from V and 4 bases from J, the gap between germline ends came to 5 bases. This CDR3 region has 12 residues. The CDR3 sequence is CASNRGANVLTF. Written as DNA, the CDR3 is TGTGCCAGCAATCGGGGGGCCAACGTCCTGACTTTC.

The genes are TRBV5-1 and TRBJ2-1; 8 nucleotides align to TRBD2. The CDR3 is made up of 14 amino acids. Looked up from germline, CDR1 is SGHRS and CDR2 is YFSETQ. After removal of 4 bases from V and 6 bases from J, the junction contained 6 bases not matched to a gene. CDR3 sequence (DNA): TGCGCCAGCAGCGCGGGACTAGGGATCAATGAGCAGTTCTTC. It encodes CASSAGLGINEQFF.

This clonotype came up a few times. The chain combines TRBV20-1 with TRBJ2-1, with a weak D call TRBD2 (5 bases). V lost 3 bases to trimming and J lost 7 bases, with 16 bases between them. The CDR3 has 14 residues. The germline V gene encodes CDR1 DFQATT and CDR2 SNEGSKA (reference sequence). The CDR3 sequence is CSARDPGTSNEQFF. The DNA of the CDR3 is TGCAGTGCTAGGGACCCGGGCACTAGTAATGAGCAGTTCTTC.

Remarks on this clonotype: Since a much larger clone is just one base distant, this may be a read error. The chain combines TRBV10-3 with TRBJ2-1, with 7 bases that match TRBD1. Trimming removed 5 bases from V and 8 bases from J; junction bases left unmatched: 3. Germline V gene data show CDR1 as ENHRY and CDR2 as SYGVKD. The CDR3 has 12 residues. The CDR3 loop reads CAISKGQYEQFF. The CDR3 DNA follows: TGTGCCATCAGTAAGGGACAGTATGAGCAGTTCTTC.